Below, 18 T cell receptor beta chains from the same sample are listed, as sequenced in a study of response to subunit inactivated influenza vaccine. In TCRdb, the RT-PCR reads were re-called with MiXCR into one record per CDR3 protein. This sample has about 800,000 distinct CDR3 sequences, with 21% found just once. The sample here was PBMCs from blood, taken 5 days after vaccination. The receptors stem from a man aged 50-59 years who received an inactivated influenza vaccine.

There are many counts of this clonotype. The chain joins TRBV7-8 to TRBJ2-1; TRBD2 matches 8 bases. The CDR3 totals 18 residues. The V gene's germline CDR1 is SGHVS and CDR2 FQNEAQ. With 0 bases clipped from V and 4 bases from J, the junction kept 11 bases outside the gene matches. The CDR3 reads CASSLARIGLAYYNEQFF. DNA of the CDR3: TGTGCCAGCAGCTTAGCGCGGATCGGACTAGCTTATTACAATGAGCAGTTCTTC. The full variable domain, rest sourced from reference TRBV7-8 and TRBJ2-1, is GAGVSQSPRYKVAKRGQDVALRCDPISGHVSLFWYQQALGQGPEFLTYFQNEAQLDKSGLPSDRFFAERPEGSVSTLKIQRTQQEDSAVYLCASSLARIGLAYYNEQFFGPGTRLTVL.

CDR3 loop: CASALGSGVVAQYF. The DNA of the CDR3 is TGTGCTAGTGCCCTGGGAAGCGGGGTGGTCGCCCAGTACTTC. This chain uses TRBV12-5 with TRBJ2-5; 7 positions agree with TRBD2. In germline, CDR1 is LGHNT, CDR2 FRNRAP. The CDR3 is made up of 14 amino acids. V shed 7 bases and J 9 bases; nucleotides not matched to a gene: 14. Using reference TRBV12-5 and TRBJ2-5 for the parts outside the CDR3, the full variable domain is DARVTQTPRHKVTEMGQEVTMRCQPILGHNTVFWYRQTMMQGLELLAYFRNRAPLDDSGMPKDRFSAEMPDATLATLKIQPSEPRDSAVYFCASALGSGVVAQYFGPGTRLLVL.

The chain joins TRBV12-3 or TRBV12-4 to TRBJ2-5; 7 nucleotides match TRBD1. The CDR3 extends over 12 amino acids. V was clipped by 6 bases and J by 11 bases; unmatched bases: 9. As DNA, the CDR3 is TGTGCCAGCAGGCCGGGTGGGACAGCACAGTACTTC. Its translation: CASRPGGTAQYF.

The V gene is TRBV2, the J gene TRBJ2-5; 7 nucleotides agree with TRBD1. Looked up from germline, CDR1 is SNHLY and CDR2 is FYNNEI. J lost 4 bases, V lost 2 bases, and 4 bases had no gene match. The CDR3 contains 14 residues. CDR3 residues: CASSEQGGGETQYF. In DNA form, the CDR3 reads TGTGCCAGCAGTGAACAAGGGGGCGGAGAGACCCAGTACTTC.

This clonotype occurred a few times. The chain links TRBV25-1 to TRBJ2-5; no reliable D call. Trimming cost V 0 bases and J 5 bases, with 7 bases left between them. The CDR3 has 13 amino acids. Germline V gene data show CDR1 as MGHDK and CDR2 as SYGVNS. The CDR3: CASSEYGRETQYF. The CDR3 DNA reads TGTGCCAGCAGTGAATATGGCCGCGAGACCCAGTACTTC.

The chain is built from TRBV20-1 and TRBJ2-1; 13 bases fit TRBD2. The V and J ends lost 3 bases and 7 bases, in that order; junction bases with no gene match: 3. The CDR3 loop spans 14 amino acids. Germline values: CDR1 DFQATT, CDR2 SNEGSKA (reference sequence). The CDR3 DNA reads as TGCAGTGCTAGTGGACTAGCGGGAGCGAATGAGCAGTTCTTC. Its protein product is CSASGLAGANEQFF.

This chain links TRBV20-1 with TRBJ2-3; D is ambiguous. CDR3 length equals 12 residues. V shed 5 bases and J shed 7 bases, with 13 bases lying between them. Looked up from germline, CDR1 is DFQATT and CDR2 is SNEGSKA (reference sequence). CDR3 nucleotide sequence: TGCAGTGCTTCCCAATCGGGCTATACGCAGTATTTT. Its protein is CSASQSGYTQYF.

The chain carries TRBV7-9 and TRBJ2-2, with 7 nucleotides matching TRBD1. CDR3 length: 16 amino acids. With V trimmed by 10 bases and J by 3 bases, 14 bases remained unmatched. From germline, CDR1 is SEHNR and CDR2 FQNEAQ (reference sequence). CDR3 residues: CAIPGRGQVYTGELFF. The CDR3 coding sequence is TGTGCCATCCCGGGACGAGGACAGGTCTACACCGGGGAGCTGTTTTTT.

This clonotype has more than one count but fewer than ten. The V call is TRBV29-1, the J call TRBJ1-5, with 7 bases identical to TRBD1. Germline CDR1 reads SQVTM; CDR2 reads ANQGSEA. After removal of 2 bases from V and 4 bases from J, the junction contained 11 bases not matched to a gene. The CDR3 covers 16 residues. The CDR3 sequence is CSVERIKGATNQPQHF. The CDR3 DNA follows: TGCAGCGTTGAACGGATTAAGGGGGCAACAAATCAGCCCCAGCATTTT. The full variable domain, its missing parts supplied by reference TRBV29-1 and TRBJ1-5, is SAVISQKPSRDICQRGTSLTIQCQVDSQVTMMFWYRQQPGQSLTLIATANQGSEATYESGFVIDKFPISRPNLTFSTLTVSNMSPEDSSIYLCSVERIKGATNQPQHFGDGTRLSIL.

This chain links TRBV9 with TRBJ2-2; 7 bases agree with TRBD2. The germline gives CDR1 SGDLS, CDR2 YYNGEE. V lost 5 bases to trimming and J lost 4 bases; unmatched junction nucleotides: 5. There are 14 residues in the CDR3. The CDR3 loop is CASRASGFTGELFF. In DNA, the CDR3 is TGTGCCAGCAGGGCTAGCGGTTTCACCGGGGAGCTGTTTTTT.

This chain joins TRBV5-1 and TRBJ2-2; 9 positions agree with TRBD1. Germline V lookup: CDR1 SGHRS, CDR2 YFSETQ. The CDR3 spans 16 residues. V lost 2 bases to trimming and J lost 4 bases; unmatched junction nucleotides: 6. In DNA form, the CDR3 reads TGCGCCAGCAGCTTCGGACAGGGGCTGAGCACCGGGGAGCTGTTTTTT. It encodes CASSFGQGLSTGELFF.

The CDR3 region has the DNA TGCGCCAGCACCCCATTCGGGCTAGTTTCGGATACGCAGTATTTT. Amino acids: CASTPFGLVSDTQYF. The chain joins TRBV5-1 to TRBJ2-3; D not certain. V dropped 6 bases and J dropped 6 bases, with 20 bases sitting between them. Germline assignment: CDR1 SGHRS and CDR2 YFSETQ. The CDR3 contains 15 residues.

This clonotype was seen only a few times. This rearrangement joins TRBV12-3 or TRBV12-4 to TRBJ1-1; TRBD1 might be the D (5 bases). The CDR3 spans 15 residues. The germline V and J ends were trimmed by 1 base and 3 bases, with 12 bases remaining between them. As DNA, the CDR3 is TGTGCCAGCAGTTTAGGCCAGGGACGATACACTGAAGCTTTCTTT. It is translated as CASSLGQGRYTEAFF.

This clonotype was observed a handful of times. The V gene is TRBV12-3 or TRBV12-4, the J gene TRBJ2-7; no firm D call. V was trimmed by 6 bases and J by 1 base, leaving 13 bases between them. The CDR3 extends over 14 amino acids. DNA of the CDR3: TGTGCCAGCAGGCGACAAGGCCATTCCTACGAGCAGTACTTC. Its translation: CASRRQGHSYEQYF.

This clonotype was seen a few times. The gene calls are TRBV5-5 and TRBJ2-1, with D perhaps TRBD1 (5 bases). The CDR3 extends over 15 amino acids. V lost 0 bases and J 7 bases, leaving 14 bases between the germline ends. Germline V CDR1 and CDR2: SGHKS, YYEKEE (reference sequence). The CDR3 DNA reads TGTGCCAGCAGCTTGGTTCAAGCAGGGTATAATGAGCAGTTCTTC. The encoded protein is CASSLVQAGYNEQFF.

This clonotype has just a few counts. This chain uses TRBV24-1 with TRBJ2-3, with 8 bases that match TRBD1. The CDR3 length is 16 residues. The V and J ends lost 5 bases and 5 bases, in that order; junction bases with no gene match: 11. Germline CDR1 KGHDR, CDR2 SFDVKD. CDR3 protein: CATSVGWGTGQDTQYF. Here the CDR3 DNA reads TGTGCCACCAGTGTAGGATGGGGGACAGGTCAAGATACGCAGTATTTT.

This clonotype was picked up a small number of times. CDR3 bases: TGCGCCAGCAGCCCCTCGGACAGGCCGAACACCGGGGAGCTGTTTTTT. Protein sequence: CASSPSDRPNTGELFF. The chain uses TRBV5-1 and TRBJ2-2; 7 bases are a match to TRBD1. CDR3 length: 16 residues. V dropped 4 bases and J dropped 0; count of bases not matched to a gene: 6. Germline CDR1 and CDR2: SGHRS and YFSETQ.

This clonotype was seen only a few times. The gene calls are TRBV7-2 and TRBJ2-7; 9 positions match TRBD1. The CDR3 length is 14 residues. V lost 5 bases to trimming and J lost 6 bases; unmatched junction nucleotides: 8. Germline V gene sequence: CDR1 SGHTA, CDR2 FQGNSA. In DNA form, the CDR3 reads TGTGCCAGCAGCACATCCGGGACAGGGCTCGAGCAGTACTTC. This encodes CASSTSGTGLEQYF.